The clone carrying this T cell receptor (beta chain) has a handful of counts. Its antigen is not known. Amplification yielded TCR beta CDR3 regions, with RNA transcripts as the source. The TCR CDR3 was amplified in a first-round RT-PCR using the HTBI primer set. TCRdb re-analysed the multiplex PCR reads in MiXCR, keeping a single row per CDR3 protein. The table shows about 700,000 distinct CDR3 sequences, with around 15% occurring only once. Orbital computed tomography and thyroid ultrasound, together with serum TRAb and thyroxine and clinical symptoms, were used for diagnoses. PBMCs were sourced from roughly 10 ml fresh peripheral blood. The data originate from a study of T cells in Graves' hyperthyroidism and ophthalmopathy. The CDR3 loop spans 10 amino acids. V gave up 2 bases and J gave up 10 bases, with 3 bases separating them. Germline CDR1 and CDR2: LNHDA and SQIVND (reference sequence). The study, taken as a whole, reports: Ophthalmopathy could be told apart from stable hyperthyroidism with a 13 V-J model. Most clonotypes expanded in thyroid above 0.001 were likewise present in blood.

The gene calls are TRBV19 and TRBJ2-1; D unresolved. This clonotype was sampled from a young woman with Graves' hyperthyroidism. Material: blood. The CDR3 sequence: CASSIWEQFF. As DNA, the CDR3 is TGTGCCAGTAGTATATGGGAGCAGTTCTTC.